This passage covers 23 T cell receptor beta chains from one sample sequenced in a study of T cells in localized non-small cell lung cancer. Profiling relied on immunoSEQ multiplex PCR, and the TCRdb table lists in-frame clones only, not all of them. The sample consists of roughly 1,200 clones, 15% to 20% of them appearing once. Source: normal lung tissue next to the tumor, taken before any cancer treatment. Receptors were obtained from a male donor aged 60 or over with stage I lung adenocarcinoma.

This chain joins TRBV11-3 and TRBJ1-5; 12 bases agree with TRBD1. J gave up 5 bases and V 5 bases, and 10 bases lay outside the gene matches. Germline-derived CDR1 and CDR2 are SGHNT and YENEEA. This CDR3 is 17 amino acids long. CDR3 bases: TGTGCCAGCAGCAAAGGAGGGACAGGGGGCGGGGATCAGCCCCAGCATTTT. It specifies CASSKGGTGGGDQPQHF.

The chain combines TRBV28 with TRBJ1-6, with TRBD1 matching 7 bases. The V gene's germline CDR1 is MDHEN and CDR2 SYDVKM. The ends lost 5 bases at V and 7 bases at J; junction bases unmatched: 2. The CDR3 has 13 amino acids. CDR3 sequence: CASSPGGNSPLHF. The DNA of the CDR3 is TGTGCCAGCAGTCCAGGGGGGAATTCACCCCTCCACTTT.

The genes are TRBV15 and TRBJ1-1; D is uncertain. V was clipped by 0 bases and J by 4 bases, with 9 bases between them. This CDR3 comprises 14 residues. Germline V gene data show CDR1 as LNHNV and CDR2 as YYDKDF (reference sequence). CDR3 protein: CATSRDITITEAFF. CDR3 nucleotides: TGTGCCACCAGCAGAGATATTACAATCACTGAAGCTTTCTTT.

Relative to its sample, this clone is medium-sized (0.01 to 0.1%). The chain employs TRBV4-1 and TRBJ1-2; 7 nucleotides match TRBD1. J lost 1 base, V lost 1 base, and 6 bases had no gene match. Germline V gene data show CDR1 as MGHRA and CDR2 as YSYEKL. The CDR3 has 16 residues. CDR3 nucleotide sequence: TGCGCCAGCAGCCAAGCAGAGACAGGGTATAACTATGGCTACACCTTC. It codes for CASSQAETGYNYGYTF.

The chain recombines TRBV29-1 with TRBJ2-2; D remains ambiguous. Trimming pared 7 bases from V and 6 bases from J, leaving 15 bases between. The CDR3 has 13 residues. Germline assignment: CDR1 SQVTM and CDR2 ANQGSEA. The CDR3 bases are TGCAGCGCCCTTGGTCCTGGGGCCGGGGAGCTGTTTTTT. This sequence encodes CSALGPGAGELFF.

The chain links TRBV29-1 to TRBJ2-3; no reliable D call. Germline loops: CDR1 SQVTM, CDR2 ANQGSEA. V lost 3 bases, J lost 0 bases, and 16 bases lay in between. This CDR3 spans 16 amino acids. The CDR3 reads CSVDQTEPPSTDTQYF. CDR3 in DNA: TGCAGCGTTGACCAAACCGAACCCCCTAGCACAGATACGCAGTATTTT.

Within the sample, this clone is large. The chain couples TRBV11-3 to TRBJ2-1, with 13 bases lining up with TRBD2. V shed 5 bases and J 9 bases; nucleotides not matched to a gene: 13. This CDR3 spans 17 amino acids. CDR1 and CDR2 (germline): SGHNT, YENEEA. CDR3 coding DNA: TGTGCCAGCAGCCATACTAGCGGGGGGGCCCTTTCCCCTGAGCAGTTCTTC. Protein product: CASSHTSGGALSPEQFF.

This clone is medium-sized within its sample. The genes are TRBV6-8 and TRBJ1-1, with D hard to call. Between the trimmed V and J ends, which lost 4 bases and 0 bases, there was a span of 6 bases. Germline CDR1 and CDR2: MNHGY and SAAAGT. This CDR3 contains 13 residues. The CDR3 spells CASSSSVNTEAFF. DNA for the CDR3: TGTGCCAGCAGTTCATCAGTGAACACTGAAGCTTTCTTT.

This clone has a handful of counts. This chain connects TRBV6-8 to TRBJ2-3, with D perhaps TRBD1 or TRBD2 (5 bases each). CDR1 and CDR2 (germline): MNHGY, SAAAGT. V was clipped by 2 bases and J by 3 bases, with 15 bases between them. The CDR3 is 16 residues long. The DNA of the CDR3 is TGTGCCAGCAGTTACATAACGAGAGAGGGGACAGATACGCAGTATTTT. Its protein is CASSYITREGTDTQYF.

The chain uses TRBV30 and TRBJ1-6; weak D call: TRBD1 (5 bases). CDR3 length: 12 residues. V lost 2 bases and J lost 13, with 12 bases in between. CDR1 is GTSNPN, CDR2 SVGIG, per germline (reference sequence). The chain's CDR3 is CAWSWGIGPLHF. In DNA, the CDR3 is TGTGCCTGGAGTTGGGGGATTGGGCCCCTCCACTTT.

This clone was seen more than once but under ten times. The J gene is TRBJ1-1, the V gene TRBV6-8, with TRBD1 identical over 7 bases. Germline V gene lookup returns CDR1 MNHGY and CDR2 SAAAGT. This CDR3 spans 15 amino acids. After removal of 4 bases from V and 4 bases from J, the junction contained 9 bases not matched to a gene. CDR3 DNA sequence: TGTGCCAGCAGTTCAGGGGGGCCAGGGGGCACTGAAGCTTTCTTT. Protein product: CASSSGGPGGTEAFF.

By share of the sample, this clone is large. The J gene is TRBJ1-1, the V gene TRBV6-8, with TRBD1 matching over 7 bases. This CDR3 is 14 amino acids long. V trimming: 5 bases; J trimming: 4 bases; junction bases outside the gene matches: 7. Germline CDR1 and CDR2: MNHGY and SAAAGT. The CDR3 loop reads CASSQTGRGTEAFF. The CDR3 nucleotides read TGTGCCAGCAGTCAGACAGGGAGGGGCACTGAAGCTTTCTTT.

This clone counts as medium-sized. The V and J genes are TRBV18 and TRBJ2-3, with D perhaps TRBD1 (5 bases). Germline assignment: CDR1 KGHSH and CDR2 LQKENI. The germline V and J ends were trimmed by 3 bases and 6 bases, with 13 bases remaining between them. This CDR3 spans 14 amino acids. The CDR3 is CASSPAGYYDTQYF. CDR3 in DNA: TGTGCCAGCTCACCGGCAGGGTATTATGATACGCAGTATTTT.

This clone has more than one count but fewer than ten. The chain employs TRBV15 and TRBJ1-3, with D tentatively TRBD1 (5 bases). The V and J ends lost 0 bases and 4 bases respectively, with 16 bases between them. Germline CDR1 is LNHNV and CDR2 is YYDKDF (reference sequence). The length of the CDR3 is 17 residues. The CDR3 loop is CATSRDRGYLSGNTIYF. The CDR3 nucleotides are TGTGCCACCAGCAGAGATAGGGGCTATTTGTCCGGAAACACCATATATTTT.

Within the sample, this clone is medium-sized. The chain links TRBV6-8 to TRBJ1-5; the match to TRBD1 covers 11 bases. Germline V gene sequence: CDR1 MNHGY, CDR2 SAAAGT. The CDR3 sequence is 19 residues long. V trimming: 4 bases; J trimming: 6 bases; junction bases outside the gene matches: 17. DNA for the CDR3: TGTGCCAGCAGTTGGATAGGGACAGGGGGTATTTTTGCTGTTCAGCCCCAGCATTTT. Its translation: CASSWIGTGGIFAVQPQHF.

In this sample, this clone turned up a few times. This rearrangement joins TRBV1 to TRBJ1-2. TRBV1 is assigned pseudogene status. The CDR3 sequence is 13 residues long. The CDR3 sequence: CASSQDRLYGYTF. The CDR3 nucleotides read TGCGCCAGCAGCCAAGATCGGCTCTATGGCTACACCTTC.

By sample fraction, this clone is medium-sized (0.01 to 0.1%). This chain uses TRBV9 with TRBJ1-2; possible D gene TRBD1, 5 bases. The V gene's germline CDR1 is SGDLS and CDR2 YYNGEE. V was shortened by 3 bases and J by 4 bases, with 13 bases between the two germline ends. This CDR3 is built from 14 residues. CDR3 region: CASSAGDASYGYTF. The CDR3 DNA is TGTGCCAGCAGCGCCGGGGACGCGAGCTATGGCTACACCTTC.

The rearrangement uses TRBV5-1 and TRBJ1-5; D possibly corresponds to TRBD1 (6 bases). V was shortened by 0 bases and J by 2 bases, with 9 bases between the two germline ends. Germline values: CDR1 SGHRS, CDR2 YFSETQ. The CDR3 has 15 residues. CDR3 residues: CASSLVAGGNQPQHF. CDR3 in DNA: TGCGCCAGCAGCTTGGTCGCAGGGGGCAATCAGCCCCAGCATTTT.

This clone turned up a few times. The chain has TRBV11-3 and TRBJ2-3; 8 bases match TRBD1. The CDR3 has 16 amino acids. The ends lost 5 bases at V and 2 bases at J; junction bases unmatched: 9. Germline lookup yields CDR1 SGHNT and CDR2 YENEEA. Written as DNA, the CDR3 is TGTGCCAGCAGCCCCCGCCGGGACAGGTTCACAGATACGCAGTATTTT. Translation gives CASSPRRDRFTDTQYF.

This clone was detected a few times. The rearrangement joins TRBV9 to TRBJ2-7; D possibly corresponds to TRBD1 (5 bases). With 3 bases removed from V and 12 bases from J, the gap between germline ends came to 19 bases. The CDR3 is 13 residues long. CDR1 and CDR2 (germline): SGDLS, YYNGEE. CDR3 DNA: TGTGCCAGCAGCGCAAACACTGAGACAGCAACGTACTTC. Translated: CASSANTETATYF.

CDR3 coding DNA: TGTGCCAGCTCACCACCCCTCGGGACAGGGTCCTACGAGCAGTACTTC. Its protein product is CASSPPLGTGSYEQYF. This chain connects TRBV18 to TRBJ2-7; TRBD1 matches at 9 bases. V dropped 0 bases and J dropped 1; count of bases not matched to a gene: 4. The CDR3 sequence is 16 residues long. The germline V gene encodes CDR1 KGHSH and CDR2 LQKENI.

This rearrangement joins TRBV18 to TRBJ2-7; TRBD1 aligns across 10 bases. The J segment lost 4 bases and the V segment lost 2 bases, leaving 5 bases of the junction unmatched. The CDR3 consists of 15 residues. Per germline, CDR1 KGHSH and CDR2 LQKENI. CDR3 coding DNA: TGTGCCAGCTCACCAGCGGGACAGGGGATGTACGAGCAGTACTTC. Residues: CASSPAGQGMYEQYF.

This clone was detected only a few times. J is TRBJ2-7 and V is TRBV9, with 8 bases matching TRBD1. The junction had 8 bases not matched to a gene; V was cut back by 4 bases and J by 2 bases. The CDR3 runs 15 residues. Germline values: CDR1 SGDLS, CDR2 YYNGEE. CDR3 sequence: CASSSRQGFAYEQYF. In nucleotides, the CDR3 is TGTGCCAGCAGCTCCCGACAGGGGTTCGCCTACGAGCAGTACTTC.